This is a list of T cell receptor beta chains from one sample in a study of spatial heterogeneity in lung cancer. TCRdb called the 5' RACE reads again in MiXCR, with one record for every CDR3 protein. Of 40,000 to 45,000 distinct CDR3 sequences listed, around 6.8% are singletons. The material sequenced was PBMCs, taken at surgery. These receptor sequences come from a female donor with early-stage non-small cell lung cancer. Each CDR3 is given without its conserved first and last residue.

cdr3_aa	v_call	j_call
ASAGQSLNQPQH	TRBV2	TRBJ1-5
ASRLLGQSNEAF	TRBV6-5	TRBJ1-1
ASSFQGAGTEAF	TRBV6-2/TRBV6-3	TRBJ1-1
ATSDGLAVTQY	TRBV24-1	TRBJ2-5
ASRTSNEQF	TRBV12-3/TRBV12-4	TRBJ2-1
ASSGAAGQPTQY	TRBV5-1	TRBJ2-5
SAQRGGPETQY	TRBV20-1	TRBJ2-5
ASSLGTGGPPYGYT	TRBV5-1	TRBJ1-2
ASSPGRPLDTQY	TRBV6-5	TRBJ2-3
ASSLGVSARTDTQY	TRBV7-2	TRBJ2-3
ASRSLSGGADEQF	TRBV5-1	TRBJ2-1
ASSPGGLGAQPQH	TRBV7-2	TRBJ1-5
SARDDTEAF	TRBV20-1	TRBJ1-1
SAKGHGGSSYEQY	TRBV20-1	TRBJ2-7
ASSLGTSGGKQY	TRBV12-3/TRBV12-4	TRBJ2-7
ASTGTGIYEQY	TRBV27	TRBJ2-7
ASSPLQTSGDGKNIQY	TRBV6-6	TRBJ2-4
ASSLGQGDALEAF	TRBV3-1	TRBJ1-1
ASSLEGLNEKLF	TRBV5-1	TRBJ1-4
ASSLGSGGVYNEQF	TRBV5-6	TRBJ2-1